Shown below are 28 T cell receptor beta chains from a single sample sequenced in a study of T cells in Graves' hyperthyroidism and ophthalmopathy. RNA transcripts served as the template for amplifying TCR beta CDR3 regions. HTBI primers drove first-round RT-PCR of the TCR CDR3. Each CDR3 protein is one row after TCRdb ran MiXCR on the multiplex PCR reads. This table has fewer than 500,000 distinct CDR3 sequences, roughly 15% appearing once. The sample was blood. These TCRs come from a man aged 18 to 35 with Graves' ophthalmopathy.

This clonotype was detected only a few times. The J gene is TRBJ1-1, the V gene TRBV29-1; the D gene is possibly TRBD1 (5 bases). Germline assignment: CDR1 SQVTM and CDR2 ANQGSEA. The CDR3 totals 15 residues. Trimming took off 0 bases at V and 4 bases at J, with 15 bases between the two ends. This CDR3 is CSVEDQQGIGTEAFF. CDR3 in DNA: TGCAGCGTTGAAGATCAGCAGGGTATCGGCACTGAAGCTTTCTTT.

This clonotype was observed a handful of times. This chain connects TRBV15 to TRBJ2-3; 7 bases agree with TRBD2. Trimming removed 1 base from V and 5 bases from J; junction bases left unmatched: 6. CDR3 length: 15 residues. Germline CDR1 LNHNV, CDR2 YYDKDF (reference sequence). As DNA, the CDR3 is TGTGCCACCAGCAGAGGGCGGGAGTTCAAAGATACGCAGTATTTT. Translating gives CATSRGREFKDTQYF.

Worth noting for this clonotype: Without the conserved terminal phenylalanine or tryptophan, this CDR3 likely stems from a read error. The CDR3 spells CAIRGTEAFL. CDR3 DNA sequence: TGTGCCATCCGAGGTACTGAAGCTTTCCTT. The chain couples TRBV7-9 to TRBJ1-1; D gene uncertain. The germline gives CDR1 SEHNR, CDR2 FQNEAQ (reference sequence). CDR3 length equals 10 residues. Trimming left V 10 bases short and J 5 bases short, with 8 bases between.

Many counts were recorded for this clonotype. The chain employs TRBV12-3 or TRBV12-4 and TRBJ2-7; 9 nucleotides align to TRBD2. Losses at the gene ends were 4 bases for V and 4 bases for J; bases not matched to a gene: 8. This CDR3 region has 15 residues. The CDR3 DNA reads TGTGCCAGCAGTTACGGGGGACTAGCCCAGTACGAGCAGTACTTC. Translated: CASSYGGLAQYEQYF.

As for this clonotype: With a much larger clone just one base away, this may be a read error. The DNA for the CDR3 is TGTGCCATCAGTGATCGGGCGGGCGGCTGCGAGCAGTACTTC. Its protein is CAISDRAGGCEQYF. The J gene is TRBJ2-7, the V gene TRBV10-3, with D perhaps TRBD2 (5 bases). The germline CDR1 and CDR2 sequences are ENHRY and SYGVKD. The CDR3 sequence is 14 residues long. Between the trimmed V and J ends, which lost 3 bases and 6 bases, there was a span of 15 bases.

In this sample, this clonotype turned up many times. This chain links TRBV3-1 with TRBJ2-1; 10 nucleotides line up with TRBD1. This CDR3 is built from 15 residues. Trimming at V came to 4 bases and at J to 6 bases, leaving 6 bases not matched to a gene. CDR1 is LGHDT and CDR2 is YNNKEL in the germline V gene (reference sequence). The chain's CDR3 is CASSPRDRGGNEQFF. In DNA form, the CDR3 reads TGTGCCAGCAGCCCCCGGGACAGGGGTGGCAATGAGCAGTTCTTC.

This clonotype was detected ten times or more. This sequence joins TRBV7-9 and TRBJ1-5; D uncertain. The CDR3 sequence is 15 residues long. V was clipped by 5 bases and J by 3 bases, with 14 bases between them. Germline V gives CDR1 SEHNR, CDR2 FQNEAQ (reference sequence). CDR3 amino acids: CASSPYGRVNQPQHF. In nucleotides, the CDR3 is TGTGCCAGCAGCCCTTATGGACGGGTCAATCAGCCCCAGCATTTT.

The V call is TRBV6-2 or TRBV6-3, the J call TRBJ2-5; the match to TRBD2 covers 8 bases. V lost 2 bases to trimming and J lost 1 base; unmatched junction nucleotides: 12. CDR3 length: 18 residues. Looked up from germline, CDR1 is MNHEY and CDR2 is SVGEGT. The CDR3 nucleotides are TGTGCCAGCAGTTACAGAGTAGCGGGACGCAAAAGCCAAGAGACCCAGTACTTC. It specifies CASSYRVAGRKSQETQYF.

Regarding this clonotype: A much bigger clone sits one base away, suggesting this may be a read error. Likely a read error: the CDR3 ends without its conserved phenylalanine or tryptophan. The V gene is TRBV10-3, the J gene TRBJ1-5, with 9 positions matching TRBD1. This CDR3 is built from 15 residues. Germline trimming cut 5 bases from V and 6 bases from J; bases unmatched to any gene: 8. Germline V gene lookup returns CDR1 ENHRY and CDR2 SYGVKD. The CDR3 nucleotides read TGTGCCATCAGTCAGGGACAGGGCACGGGTCAGCCCCAGCATTCT. Its translation is CAISQGQGTGQPQHS.

There are many counts of this clonotype. The chain uses TRBV6-5 and TRBJ2-4, with a tentative D call TRBD2 (5 bases). In germline, CDR1 is MNHEY, CDR2 SVGAGI. The V gene lost 0 bases and the J gene lost 9 bases, with 12 bases spanning the gap. This CDR3 contains 14 residues. CDR3 in DNA: TGTGCCAGCAGTTACTCGGGCCCCAGCGGCATTCAGTACTTC. Its protein product is CASSYSGPSGIQYF.

This clonotype was counted at least ten times. The rearrangement links TRBV27 to TRBJ2-7; TRBD2 aligns across 10 bases. CDR1 is MNHEY, CDR2 SMNVEV, per germline (reference sequence). The CDR3 is 14 residues long. J gave up 5 bases and V 2 bases, and 3 bases lay outside the gene matches. As DNA, the CDR3 is TGTGCCAGCAGTTTACTAGCGGGAGTCGACGAGCAGTACTTC. The encoded protein is CASSLLAGVDEQYF.

This clonotype was observed at least ten times. V and J are TRBV18 and TRBJ2-4, with D unresolved. The germline gives CDR1 KGHSH, CDR2 LQKENI. Trimming left V 3 bases short and J 0 bases short, with 12 bases between. CDR3 length: 16 amino acids. The CDR3 DNA reads TGTGCCAGCTCACCGCTCACGGCAGTAGCCAAAAACATTCAGTACTTC. Amino acid sequence: CASSPLTAVAKNIQYF.

The V and J genes are TRBV7-2 and TRBJ2-5; a possible D gene is TRBD2 (5 bases). V was pared by 1 base and J by 12 bases, with 15 bases between. Looked up from germline, CDR1 is SGHTA and CDR2 is FQGNSA. This CDR3 is built from 13 residues. In DNA form, the CDR3 reads TGTGCCAGCAGCTTAGAGGGAGTAAGGAAAGAGTACTTC. Translating it yields CASSLEGVRKEYF.

Points on this clonotype: It may be a read error: a sequence one base away is much more abundant. The V call is TRBV30, the J call TRBJ2-2; D remains unclear. Between the trimmed V and J ends, which lost 3 bases and 9 bases, there was a span of 14 bases. The CDR3 consists of 13 residues. CDR1 and CDR2 from the germline V gene are GTSNPN and SVGIG (reference sequence). Written as DNA, the CDR3 is TGTGCCTGGAGCGTGACCGTAACCCGGGAGCTGTTTTTT. It yields the protein CAWSVTVTRELFF.

The table lists this clonotype with many counts. The chain recombines TRBV6-1 with TRBJ2-7; either TRBD1 or TRBD2 may fit D (5 bases each). V was cut by 6 bases and J by 2 bases, with 14 bases left in between. Germline lookup yields CDR1 MNHNS and CDR2 SASEGT. CDR3 length: 14 residues. The CDR3 here is CASRRTVRAYEQYF. The CDR3 region has the DNA TGTGCCAGCAGACGGACTGTCAGGGCCTACGAGCAGTACTTC.

The chain uses TRBV9 and TRBJ2-5; TRBD1 might be the D (6 bases). The CDR3 runs 16 residues. Trimming cost V 4 bases and J 5 bases, with 21 bases left between them. Germline V CDR1 and CDR2: SGDLS, YYNGEE. The CDR3 sequence: CASSPNKGQGMETQYF. The CDR3 DNA follows: TGTGCCAGCAGCCCAAACAAGGGGCAGGGGATGGAGACCCAGTACTTC.

This clonotype was seen repeatedly, ten times or more. V gene TRBV11-2 combines with J gene TRBJ2-3, with D possibly being TRBD2 (7 bases). The V and J ends lost 4 bases and 9 bases respectively, with 17 bases between them. The CDR3 sequence is 14 residues long. CDR1 and CDR2 from the germline V gene are SGHAT and FQNNGV. CDR3 protein: CASSSAAGAITQYF. Here the CDR3 DNA reads TGTGCCAGCAGCTCCGCGGCGGGGGCCATAACGCAGTATTTT.

This clonotype was recorded a few times. This sequence joins TRBV6-1 and TRBJ1-5; TRBD1 might be the D (5 bases). The CDR3 is 15 amino acids. Trimming took off 5 bases at V and 0 bases at J, with 11 bases between the two ends. The germline V gene encodes CDR1 MNHNS and CDR2 SASEGT. CDR3 DNA: TGTGCCAGCAGTCGGTACGGGGGTAGCAATCAGCCCCAGCATTTT. This encodes CASSRYGGSNQPQHF.

This clonotype was picked up many times. The chain joins TRBV9 to TRBJ2-1; 7 bases agree with TRBD2. With 4 bases clipped from V and 2 bases from J, the junction kept 9 bases outside the gene matches. Germline CDR1 SGDLS, CDR2 YYNGEE. The CDR3 sequence is 16 residues long. The CDR3 spells CASSLSGGSTYNEQFF. The CDR3 DNA reads TGTGCCAGCAGCCTTAGTGGCGGGAGTACCTACAATGAGCAGTTCTTC.

This clonotype was picked up a small number of times. J is TRBJ2-7 and V is TRBV14, with D unclear. CDR1 is SGHDN, CDR2 FVKESK, per germline. V gave up 1 base and J gave up 2 bases, with 6 bases separating them. The CDR3 runs to 13 residues. CDR3 protein: CASSQVGPYEQYF. DNA of the CDR3: TGTGCCAGCAGCCAAGTTGGCCCCTACGAGCAGTACTTC.

This clonotype came up many times. This chain connects TRBV12-3 or TRBV12-4 to TRBJ2-1; D is perhaps TRBD2 (5 bases). V gave up 3 bases and J gave up 3 bases, with 9 bases separating them. The CDR3 contains 14 residues. CDR3 loop: CASSLAGNYNEQFF. The CDR3 DNA follows: TGTGCCAGCAGTTTGGCCGGGAACTACAATGAGCAGTTCTTC.

This clonotype was detected many times. This sequence joins TRBV10-3 and TRBJ2-7, with D possibly TRBD2 on 6 matching bases. CDR1 is ENHRY, CDR2 SYGVKD, per germline. There are 14 residues in the CDR3. V gave up 3 bases and J gave up 6 bases, with 15 bases separating them. CDR3 sequence: CAISDLAMGPEQYF. CDR3 in DNA: TGTGCCATCAGTGACCTAGCGATGGGTCCCGAGCAGTACTTC.

This clonotype has ten or more counts. J is TRBJ2-1 and V is TRBV6-1; 10 nucleotides align to TRBD2. The V segment lost 5 bases and the J segment 3 bases; nucleotides outside the gene matches: 7. The CDR3 consists of 16 residues. Germline CDR1 is MNHNS and CDR2 is SASEGT. The CDR3 DNA is TGTGCCAGCAGTCGCCGGACTAGCGGTTTCTACAATGAGCAGTTCTTC. Protein: CASSRRTSGFYNEQFF.

This clonotype was seen many times. V usage is TRBV29-1 and J usage is TRBJ1-1, with D possibly matching TRBD1 (5 bases). Deletions cut 8 bases from V and 1 base from J, with 17 bases between. The CDR3 has 14 residues. Germline assignment: CDR1 SQVTM and CDR2 ANQGSEA. The CDR3 DNA reads as TGCAGCTCCCCTGCCGGGGGGGAGAACACTGAAGCTTTCTTT. It yields the protein CSSPAGGENTEAFF.

The table lists this clonotype with many counts. The V and J genes are TRBV24-1 and TRBJ2-2; D is undetermined. Germline lookup yields CDR1 KGHDR and CDR2 SFDVKD. V gave up 3 bases and J gave up 1 base, with 5 bases separating them. This CDR3 region has 14 residues. This CDR3 reads CATSDRLNTGELFF. The DNA for the CDR3 is TGTGCCACCAGTGATCGCCTGAACACCGGGGAGCTGTTTTTT.

The chain has TRBV6-2 or TRBV6-3 and TRBJ1-5, with D tentatively TRBD1 (5 bases). Germline V lookup: CDR1 MNHEY, CDR2 SVGEGT. Trimming pared 6 bases from V and 0 bases from J, leaving 9 bases between. This CDR3 comprises 14 residues. CDR3 sequence (DNA): TGTGCCAGCAGAGCAGGGTCTAGCAATCAGCCCCAGCATTTT. It yields the protein CASRAGSSNQPQHF.

This CDR3 reads CASSPAMGLYSNQPQHF. CDR3 DNA sequence: TGTGCCAGCAGCCCCGCCATGGGGTTATATAGCAATCAGCCCCAGCATTTT. V usage is TRBV6-2 or TRBV6-3 and J usage is TRBJ1-5; D is ambiguous. V lost 6 bases and J lost 0, with 18 bases in between. Germline V gene lookup returns CDR1 MNHEY and CDR2 SVGEGT. This CDR3 has 17 amino acids.

V usage is TRBV29-1 and J usage is TRBJ2-3; 10 nucleotides align to TRBD2. CDR1 and CDR2 (germline): SQVTM, ANQGSEA. Losses at the gene ends were 3 bases for V and 4 bases for J; bases not matched to a gene: 7. CDR3 length: 15 amino acids. The CDR3 nucleotides read TGCAGCGTTGACGGGCTAGCGGGAGCTGCAGATACGCAGTATTTT. Amino acid sequence: CSVDGLAGAADTQYF.